The 10 T cell receptor beta chains reported below all come from one sample, sequenced in a study of T-cell memory formation after mild COVID-19. TCRdb ran MiXCR on the 5' RACE reads and lists one entry per CDR3 protein. The sample has 450,000 or so distinct CDR3 sequences, more than 20% seen once. Sequencing was performed on PBMCs or a T cell subset sorted from them (not recorded which). The source is an adult woman who had mild COVID-19 (a few samples of this study predate the infection). Cell type and time point are not known.

This clonotype was found a few times. The chain joins TRBV19 to TRBJ2-4; D call uncertain. Germline values: CDR1 LNHDA, CDR2 SQIVND (reference sequence). V shed 5 bases and J shed 0 bases, with 17 bases lying between them. The CDR3 consists of 17 residues. DNA of the CDR3: TGTGCCAGTAGTTCTTCAGCGCAGACCATAGCCAAAAACATTCAGTACTTC. Its translation: CASSSSAQTIAKNIQYF. The whole variable domain, filled in from reference TRBV19 and TRBJ2-4, reads DGGITQSPKYLFRKEGQNVTLSCEQNLNHDAMYWYRQDPGQGLRLIYYSQIVNDFQKGDIAEGYSVSREKKESFPLTVTSAQKNPTAFYLCASSSSAQTIAKNIQYFGAGTRLSVL.

This clonotype was recorded many times. This chain links TRBV2 with TRBJ2-3; 10 nucleotides agree with TRBD2. CDR1 and CDR2 (germline): SNHLY, FYNNEI. The junction had 7 bases not matched to a gene; V was cut back by 3 bases and J by 4 bases. The CDR3 consists of 16 residues. In nucleotides, the CDR3 is TGTGCCAGCAGTGAGGGGATAGCGGGAGGACCAGATACGCAGTATTTT. Translated: CASSEGIAGGPDTQYF.

The chain couples TRBV30 to TRBJ2-1, with D maybe TRBD2 (5 bases). Trimming left V 2 bases short and J 13 bases short, with 12 bases between. The CDR3 spans 11 residues. CDR1 and CDR2 (germline): GTSNPN, SVGIG (reference sequence). This chain's CDR3 is CAWSLLGSQFF. The CDR3 coding sequence is TGTGCCTGGAGTTTATTAGGGAGTCAGTTCTTC. Using reference TRBV30 and TRBJ2-1 for the parts outside the CDR3, the full variable domain is SQTIHQWPATLVQPVGSPLSLECTVEGTSNPNLYWYRQAAGRGLQLLFYSVGIGQISSEVPQNLSASRPQDRQFILSSKKLLLSDSGFYLCAWSLLGSQFFGPGTRLTVL.

This clonotype was detected only a few times. The J gene is TRBJ2-3, the V gene TRBV12-3 or TRBV12-4; 7 positions match TRBD1. CDR3 size: 17 residues. V trimming: 3 bases; J trimming: 3 bases; junction bases outside the gene matches: 12. The CDR3 is CASSLFHSGGGTDTQYF. The CDR3 coding sequence is TGTGCCAGCAGTTTGTTCCACTCAGGGGGTGGAACAGATACGCAGTATTTT.

The chain couples TRBV5-1 to TRBJ2-1; no firm D call. This CDR3 is built from 13 residues. V gave up 0 bases and J gave up 9 bases, with 10 bases separating them. The germline CDR1 and CDR2 sequences are SGHRS and YFSETQ. The DNA of the CDR3 is TGCGCCAGCAGCTTGGACCCGACCGGTGAGCAGTTCTTC. It translates to CASSLDPTGEQFF.

The V gene is TRBV24-1, the J gene TRBJ2-2, with D uncertain. Trimming took off 4 bases at V and 3 bases at J, with 8 bases between the two ends. This CDR3 region has 14 residues. CDR1 is KGHDR and CDR2 is SFDVKD in the germline V gene. CDR3 in DNA: TGTGCCACCAGTGAACCTATTGACACCGGGGAGCTGTTTTTT. It translates to CATSEPIDTGELFF.

The chain links TRBV6-2 or TRBV6-3 to TRBJ1-5; D not resolved. Per the germline V gene, CDR1 is MNHEY and CDR2 is SVGEGT. The germline V and J ends were trimmed by 2 bases and 4 bases, with 9 bases remaining between them. This CDR3 comprises 14 residues. The CDR3 DNA reads TGTGCCAGCAGTTACACGGGGAAAAATCAGCCCCAGCATTTT. Translating it yields CASSYTGKNQPQHF.

The chain joins TRBV12-3 or TRBV12-4 to TRBJ2-7; no definite D call. V lost 1 base to trimming and J lost 3 bases, with 16 bases between them. This CDR3 is 16 amino acids long. The CDR3 nucleotides read TGTGCCAGCAGTTTAGAGAGAGGTTTCGGGCGCTACGAGCAGTACTTC. This encodes CASSLERGFGRYEQYF.

V is TRBV6-2 or TRBV6-3 and J is TRBJ1-5; unclear D gene. The V end lost 2 bases, the J end lost 0 bases, and 17 bases lay between the germline ends. This CDR3 is 18 amino acids long. Germline V gene sequence: CDR1 MNHEY, CDR2 SVGEGT. The CDR3 spells CASSYDGGPLYSNQPQHF. The CDR3 DNA reads as TGTGCCAGCAGTTACGACGGCGGGCCTCTCTATAGCAATCAGCCCCAGCATTTT.

The chain carries TRBV2 and TRBJ2-7, with D perhaps matching TRBD2 (5 bases). Per the germline V gene, CDR1 is SNHLY and CDR2 is FYNNEI. Trimming took 2 bases from V and 3 from J, leaving 14 bases between them. The CDR3 loop spans 15 amino acids. The CDR3 protein is CASSEFLAAYYEQYF. The DNA of the CDR3 is TGTGCCAGCAGTGAATTCCTAGCAGCCTACTACGAGCAGTACTTC.